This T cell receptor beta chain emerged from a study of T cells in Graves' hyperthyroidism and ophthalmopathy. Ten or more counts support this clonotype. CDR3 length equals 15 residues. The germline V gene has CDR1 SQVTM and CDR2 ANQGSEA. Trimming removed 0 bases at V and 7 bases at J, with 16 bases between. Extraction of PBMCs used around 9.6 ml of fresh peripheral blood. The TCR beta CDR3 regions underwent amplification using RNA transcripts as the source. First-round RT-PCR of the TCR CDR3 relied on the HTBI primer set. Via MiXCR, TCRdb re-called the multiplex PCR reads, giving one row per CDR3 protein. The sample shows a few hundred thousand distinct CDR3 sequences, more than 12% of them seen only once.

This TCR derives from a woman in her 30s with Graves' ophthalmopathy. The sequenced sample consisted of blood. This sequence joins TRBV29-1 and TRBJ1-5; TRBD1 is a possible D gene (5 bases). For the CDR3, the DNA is TGCAGCGTTGAAGATCCTGCGGGAGGGGAGCAGCCCCAGCATTTT. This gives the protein CSVEDPAGGEQPQHF. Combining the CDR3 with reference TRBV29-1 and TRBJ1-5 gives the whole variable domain SAVISQKPSRDICQRGTSLTIQCQVDSQVTMMFWYRQQPGQSLTLIATANQGSEATYESGFVIDKFPISRPNLTFSTLTVSNMSPEDSSIYLCSVEDPAGGEQPQHFGDGTRLSIL.